The 29 T cell receptor beta chains in this list originate from one sample, sequenced in a study of CD8+ T cells in alopecia areata. Treatment denoted: oral pan-JAK inhibitor, 5-10 mg twice daily. Reverse transcription of extracted RNA yielded cDNA, which provided the sequencing template. Sequenced by immunoSEQ multiplex PCR; TCRdb stores in-frame clones only, minus some. The table has fewer than 110,000 clones, about 61% seen once. The sequencing used CD8+ T cells sorted from blood, collected at approximately week 60, from a patient treated with tofacitinib. These receptors came from a human donor with alopecia areata.

This chain links TRBV6-4 with TRBJ2-1; TRBD2 aligns across 10 bases. V was clipped by 3 bases and J by 5 bases; unmatched bases: 4. The CDR3 has 15 residues. Germline CDR1 reads MRHNA; CDR2 reads SNTAGT. The CDR3 spells CASSDRLAGDNEQFF. The CDR3 DNA is TGTGCCAGCAGTGATAGGCTAGCGGGAGACAATGAGCAGTTCTTC.

The chain employs TRBV13 and TRBJ1-1; D gene unclear. CDR1 and CDR2 (germline): PRHDT, FYEKMQ (reference sequence). This CDR3 has 14 amino acids. V gave up 0 bases and J gave up 4 bases, with 9 bases separating them. Here the CDR3 reads CASSLGRGGTEAFF. The CDR3 DNA reads as TGTGCCAGCAGCTTAGGTCGAGGAGGCACTGAAGCTTTCTTT.

The V call is TRBV4-2, the J call TRBJ2-3; TRBD1 matches 11 bases. The ends lost 0 bases at V and 5 bases at J; junction bases unmatched: 1. The CDR3 is 15 residues long. Looked up from germline, CDR1 is LGHNA and CDR2 is YNFKEQ. The CDR3 loop is CASSQEGTGGDTQYF. For the CDR3, the DNA is TGTGCCAGCAGCCAAGAGGGGACAGGGGGAGATACGCAGTATTTT.

This clone was seen a handful of times. The V and J genes are TRBV29-1 and TRBJ2-2; TRBD1 agrees at 9 bases. V dropped 4 bases and J dropped 4; count of bases not matched to a gene: 7. From germline, CDR1 is SQVTM and CDR2 ANQGSEA. The CDR3 is 15 residues long. CDR3 DNA: TGCAGCGTTGTGGGGGACAGGGAGGGCACCGGGGAGCTGTTTTTT. Its protein product is CSVVGDREGTGELFF.

The table lists this clone with a few counts. This chain joins TRBV29-1 and TRBJ2-5; no clear D. Per the germline V gene, CDR1 is SQVTM and CDR2 is ANQGSEA. This CDR3 spans 11 amino acids. V lost 0 bases and J lost 6, with 5 bases in between. CDR3 in DNA: TGCAGCGTTGAAGATTTACAGACCCAGTACTTC. It encodes CSVEDLQTQYF.

The chain couples TRBV5-4 to TRBJ1-5; D is possibly TRBD1 (5 bases). The CDR3 sequence is 14 residues long. Germline V gives CDR1 SGHNT, CDR2 YYREEE (reference sequence). Trimming cost V 4 bases and J 5 bases, with 13 bases left between them. In DNA, the CDR3 is TGTGCCAGCAGCCCCGGGGCAGGCGATCAGCCCCAGCATTTT. Protein: CASSPGAGDQPQHF.

This rearrangement joins TRBV15 to TRBJ2-6; D is possibly TRBD1 (5 bases). The CDR3 covers 19 residues. Trimming stripped 3 bases from V and 1 base from J, with 19 bases between. Germline V lookup: CDR1 LNHNV, CDR2 YYDKDF (reference sequence). CDR3 region: CATSRGRGATNSGANVLTF. The CDR3 DNA is TGTGCCACCAGCAGGGGTCGTGGGGCCACAAATTCTGGGGCCAACGTCCTGACTTTC. Full variable domain (outside the CDR3, taken from reference TRBV15 and TRBJ2-6): DAMVIQNPRYQVTQFGKPVTLSCSQTLNHNVMYWYQQKSSQAPKLLFHYYDKDFNNEADTPDNFQSRRPNTSFCFLDIRSPGLGDTAMYLCATSRGRGATNSGANVLTFGAGSRLTVL.

This clone was counted between two and nine times. CDR3 nucleotides: TGTGCCAGCAGAGACACTGAAGAGGATACGCAGTATTTT. Its protein is CASRDTEEDTQYF. The chain has TRBV6-5 and TRBJ2-3, with no clear D. The V end lost 6 bases, the J end lost 6 bases, and 13 bases lay between the germline ends. Germline CDR1 MNHEY, CDR2 SVGAGI. The CDR3 runs 13 residues.

This clone has more than one count but fewer than ten. The chain joins TRBV5-1 to TRBJ1-2, with D uncertain. This CDR3 region has 12 residues. V shed 0 bases and J shed 6 bases, with 6 bases lying between them. Germline CDR1 is SGHRS and CDR2 is YFSETQ. The CDR3 DNA follows: TGCGCCAGCAGCTTGGCAGATCATGGCTACACCTTC. This gives the protein CASSLADHGYTF.

V is TRBV19 and J is TRBJ1-5; D may be TRBD1 (5 bases). V dropped 4 bases and J dropped 6 bases, with 16 bases sitting between them. Germline V gene sequence: CDR1 LNHDA, CDR2 SQIVND (reference sequence). This CDR3 is 15 amino acids long. The CDR3 DNA follows: TGTGCCAGTAGTAGTGGGGACGGAGCAGCTCAGCCCCAGCATTTT. Translation: CASSSGDGAAQPQHF.

The chain has TRBV9 and TRBJ2-2; no definite D call. This CDR3 has 12 amino acids. Trimming removed 0 bases at V and 7 bases at J, with 4 bases between. CDR1 SGDLS and CDR2 YYNGEE come from the germline V gene. The CDR3 sequence is CASSVVVGELFF. In DNA, the CDR3 is TGTGCCAGCAGCGTAGTGGTCGGGGAGCTGTTTTTT.

This clone was seen only a few times. V usage is TRBV10-3 and J usage is TRBJ2-5; 8 positions match TRBD1. With 2 bases clipped from V and 4 bases from J, the junction kept 6 bases outside the gene matches. This CDR3 region has 15 residues. Germline V gene sequence: CDR1 ENHRY, CDR2 SYGVKD. CDR3 DNA: TGTGCCATCAGTGAGAGGACAGGGAGGATAGAGACCCAGTACTTC. This translates into CAISERTGRIETQYF.

The chain links TRBV5-1 to TRBJ2-7; maybe TRBD1 (6 bases). V was shortened by 2 bases and J by 0 bases, with 9 bases between the two germline ends. Germline lookup yields CDR1 SGHRS and CDR2 YFSETQ. There are 14 residues in the CDR3. The CDR3 DNA reads TGCGCCAGCAGCTTCCGACAGGACTCCTACGAGCAGTACTTC. It translates to CASSFRQDSYEQYF.

The rearrangement links TRBV5-4 to TRBJ2-5, with 9 bases matching TRBD2. The germline gives CDR1 SGHNT, CDR2 YYREEE (reference sequence). This CDR3 has 17 residues. After removal of 5 bases from V and 7 bases from J, the junction contained 18 bases not matched to a gene. This CDR3 reads CASSHVKTGLAIGTQYF. The DNA for the CDR3 is TGTGCCAGCAGTCACGTAAAAACGGGACTAGCCATAGGGACCCAGTACTTC. Full variable domain (missing parts from reference TRBV5-4 and TRBJ2-5): ETGVTQSPTHLIKTRGQQVTLRCSSQSGHNTVSWYQQALGQGPQFIFQYYREEENGRGNFPPRFSGLQFPNYSSELNVNALELDDSALYLCASSHVKTGLAIGTQYFGPGTRLLVL.

This clone was seen a few times. This chain uses TRBV9 with TRBJ1-2; D not resolved. Trimming took off 0 bases at V and 14 bases at J, with 14 bases between the two ends. There are 12 residues in the CDR3. Germline CDR1 is SGDLS and CDR2 is YYNGEE. The CDR3 loop reads CASSVETREWTF. The CDR3 coding sequence is TGTGCCAGCAGCGTAGAGACGCGGGAATGGACCTTC.

This chain links TRBV5-1 with TRBJ2-2, with D hard to call. V was cut by 3 bases and J by 7 bases, with 7 bases left in between. The CDR3 runs 12 residues. Germline CDR1 reads SGHRS; CDR2 reads YFSETQ. Here the CDR3 reads CASSWAGGELFF. CDR3 nucleotides: TGCGCCAGCAGCTGGGCCGGCGGGGAGCTGTTTTTT.

This clone is a singleton in its sample. This sequence joins TRBV29-1 and TRBJ1-2, with TRBD1 matching over 8 bases. J gave up 7 bases and V 6 bases, and 7 bases lay outside the gene matches. The CDR3 runs 12 residues. CDR1 is SQVTM, CDR2 ANQGSEA, per germline. CDR3 residues: CSVPTGGSGYTF. Here the CDR3 DNA reads TGCAGCGTCCCAACAGGGGGTAGTGGCTACACCTTC.

The V call is TRBV7-8, the J call TRBJ2-1, with 13 bases matching TRBD2. Germline CDR1 and CDR2: SGHVS and FQNEAQ. The ends lost 3 bases at V and 2 bases at J; junction bases unmatched: 7. The CDR3 has 18 amino acids. CDR3 protein: CASSFPTSGGPAYNEQFF. The CDR3 DNA follows: TGTGCCAGCAGCTTCCCGACTAGCGGGGGGCCAGCCTACAATGAGCAGTTCTTC.

The count of this clone is one. The chain links TRBV9 to TRBJ1-3, with D tentatively TRBD1 (5 bases). This CDR3 spans 15 amino acids. Looked up from germline, CDR1 is SGDLS and CDR2 is YYNGEE. Trimming left V 4 bases short and J 0 bases short, with 11 bases between. The CDR3 here is CASSLDSLSGNTIYF. The CDR3 nucleotides read TGTGCCAGCAGCCTAGACAGCCTCTCTGGAAACACCATATATTTT.

This clone showed up just a few times. The identical CDR3 is also encoded by other nucleotide sequences in the sample. The J gene is TRBJ1-1, the V gene TRBV5-6; D gene ambiguous. With 0 bases removed from V and 2 bases from J, the gap between germline ends came to 5 bases. The CDR3 loop spans 13 amino acids. Germline V gene lookup returns CDR1 SGHDT and CDR2 YYEEEE. CDR3 nucleotides: TGTGCCAGCAGCTTGGGCGGTAACACTGAAGCTTTCTTT. This translates into CASSLGGNTEAFF.

The J gene is TRBJ2-2, the V gene TRBV7-9; D unclear. V was trimmed by 4 bases and J by 7 bases, leaving 4 bases between them. The CDR3 loop spans 11 amino acids. Germline V gene sequence: CDR1 SEHNR, CDR2 FQNEAQ (reference sequence). The CDR3 DNA is TGTGCCAGCAGCTACCGCGGGGAGCTGTTTTTT. This sequence encodes CASSYRGELFF. Supplemented by reference TRBV7-9 and TRBJ2-2, the full variable domain reads DTGVSQNPRHKITKRGQNVTFRCDPISEHNRLYWYRQTLGQGPEFLTYFQNEAQLEKSRLLSDRFSAERPKGSFSTLEIQRTEQGDSAMYLCASSYRGELFFGEGSRLTVL.

The rearrangement links TRBV5-1 to TRBJ2-5, with a possible D match to TRBD2 (6 bases). The CDR3 consists of 15 residues. V was trimmed by 2 bases and J by 2 bases, leaving 13 bases between them. CDR1 SGHRS and CDR2 YFSETQ come from the germline V gene. CDR3 sequence reads: CASSFSPGTQETQYF. In DNA, the CDR3 is TGCGCCAGCAGCTTTTCTCCGGGGACTCAAGAGACCCAGTACTTC.

Here the CDR3 reads CASSLWGQGTELFF. As DNA, the CDR3 is TGTGCCAGCAGTTTATGGGGACAGGGGACGGAACTGTTTTTT. This chain joins TRBV27 and TRBJ1-4; 10 bases are shared with TRBD1. The CDR3 is made up of 14 amino acids. The V gene's germline CDR1 is MNHEY and CDR2 SMNVEV (reference sequence). J lost 12 bases, V lost 1 base, and 5 bases had no gene match.

The count of this clone is one. The chain couples TRBV6-4 to TRBJ2-7, with 12 bases matching TRBD1. CDR3 length equals 14 residues. The germline CDR1 and CDR2 sequences are MRHNA and SNTAGT. V gave up 6 bases and J gave up 6 bases; unmatched junction bases: 6. The CDR3 DNA is TGTGCCAGCAGCCGGGACAGGGGGCTTCGCGAGCAGTACTTC. This encodes CASSRDRGLREQYF.

The chain employs TRBV7-2 and TRBJ2-5, with TRBD2 identical over 11 bases. Trimming cost V 1 base and J 3 bases; bases outside gene matches: 4. Germline-derived CDR1 and CDR2 are SGHTA and FQGNSA. The CDR3 covers 16 residues. The CDR3 DNA follows: TGTGCCAGCAGCTTAGTGGGACTAGCGGAAAAAGAGACCCAGTACTTC. This sequence encodes CASSLVGLAEKETQYF.

The J gene is TRBJ2-7, the V gene TRBV4-1; the D is unclear. This CDR3 region has 14 residues. Germline CDR1 is MGHRA and CDR2 is YSYEKL. V was clipped by 0 bases and J by 2 bases, with 8 bases between them. CDR3 loop: CASSQDRQTYEQYF. For the CDR3, the DNA is TGCGCCAGCAGCCAAGACAGGCAGACCTACGAGCAGTACTTC.

This chain joins TRBV11-2 and TRBJ2-7; D not resolved. The V end lost 1 base, the J end lost 0 bases, and 13 bases lay between the germline ends. This CDR3 spans 16 amino acids. CDR1 is SGHAT and CDR2 is FQNNGV in the germline V gene. The CDR3 sequence: CASSLGSPPSSYEQYF. The CDR3 DNA is TGTGCCAGCAGCTTAGGATCCCCACCTAGCTCCTACGAGCAGTACTTC.

The J gene is TRBJ2-3, the V gene TRBV6-6; D may be TRBD2 (7 bases). CDR1 and CDR2 (germline): MNHNY, SVGAGI (reference sequence). The CDR3 is made up of 12 amino acids. Trimming left V 8 bases short and J 11 bases short, with 17 bases between. The chain's CDR3 is CASRGDTPVQYF. CDR3 coding DNA: TGTGCCAGCCGGGGGGACACCCCAGTGCAGTATTTT.

This sequence joins TRBV4-2 and TRBJ2-2; 8 nucleotides align to TRBD1. In germline, CDR1 is LGHNA, CDR2 YNFKEQ. The V and J ends lost 4 bases and 7 bases, in that order; junction bases with no gene match: 5. The CDR3 covers 14 residues. CDR3 sequence: CASSPGTGDGELFF. DNA for the CDR3: TGTGCCAGCAGCCCTGGGACAGGTGACGGGGAGCTGTTTTTT.